This T cell receptor (beta chain) was sequenced in a study of blood T cell repertoires in COVID-19. Study context: T cells, B-cell-depleted T cells, or PBMCs provided the cDNA or gDNA that served as material.

Germline loops: CDR1 SGHRS, CDR2 YFSETQ. This CDR3 comprises 14 residues. Trimming cost V 2 bases and J 6 bases; bases outside gene matches: 6. Original methodology: Cell counts per sample came from amplifying reference gene primers. Sequencing was performed with immunoSEQ multiplex PCR; in TCRdb, only in-frame clones are kept and a portion is missing. The DNA was the basis for D and trimming; V, J and clone size are from that table. The table lists over 65,000 clones, under 95% of them singletons. The rearrangement joins TRBV5-1 to TRBJ1-1, with 8 bases aligning to TRBD1. The source is a human donor in a cohort sampled during active COVID-19. The sequencing input was peripheral blood. The CDR3 region is CASSLDRGAAEAFF. CDR3 in DNA: TGCGCCAGCAGCTTAGACAGGGGAGCGGCTGAAGCTTTCTTT.